Each of the 19 T cell receptor beta chains below was sequenced from the same sample in a study of cytomegalovirus exposure and HLA in healthy donors. PCR employed 60 Vbeta and 13 Jbeta primers. The data were produced by immunoSEQ multiplex PCR, yet TCRdb's version contains in-frame clones alone and is incomplete. The table lists around 100,000 clones, 60% to 75% of them singletons. The source material was PBMCs. The receptors shown here come from a man aged 35 to 55 in good health and CMV-seropositive.

Notes on this clone: One junction end does not reproduce the germline sequence, and a read error may be involved. This chain uses TRBV7-9 with TRBJ1-2; no reliable D call. This CDR3 has 12 amino acids. Germline assignment: CDR1 SEHNR and CDR2 FQNEAQ (reference sequence). In DNA, the CDR3 is TGTTCCAGCAGCTTCACGGTCTATGGCTACACCTTC. It yields the protein CSSSFTVYGYTF.

This chain joins TRBV27 and TRBJ2-7; D not certain. CDR3 length: 14 amino acids. Trimming shortened V by 4 bases and J by 4 bases, and 14 bases separated the two germline ends. From germline, CDR1 is MNHEY and CDR2 SMNVEV (reference sequence). The CDR3 loop reads CASSSTETLYEQYV. Written as DNA, the CDR3 is TGTGCCAGCAGTTCGACCGAGACACTGTACGAGCAGTACGTC.

This clone was counted a single time. The V gene is TRBV30, the J gene TRBJ1-1; D gene uncertain. The germline gives CDR1 GTSNPN, CDR2 SVGIG (reference sequence). This CDR3 has 14 residues. The V gene lost 3 bases and the J gene lost 8 bases, with 19 bases spanning the gap. The CDR3 protein is CAWRPPGAGGEAFF. CDR3 in DNA: TGTGCCTGGAGACCCCCGGGAGCCGGAGGGGAAGCTTTCTTT.

This clone occurred a few times. The chain links TRBV7-2 to TRBJ2-5; 9 nucleotides line up with TRBD2. The J segment lost 2 bases and the V segment lost 5 bases, leaving 6 bases of the junction unmatched. Germline-derived CDR1 and CDR2 are SGHTA and FQGNSA. The length of the CDR3 is 15 residues. CDR3 nucleotide sequence: TGTGCCAGCAGCCGCCGACTAGCGGCACAAGAGACCCAGTACTTC. Translated, it gives CASSRRLAAQETQYF.

The chain couples TRBV27 to TRBJ2-7, with 9 bases fitting TRBD2. The length of the CDR3 is 14 residues. CDR1 is MNHEY, CDR2 SMNVEV, per germline (reference sequence). V was pared by 5 bases and J by 4 bases, with 6 bases of the junction left unmatched. CDR3 region: CASSMASGMYEQYF. For the CDR3, the DNA is TGTGCCAGCAGTATGGCTAGCGGGATGTACGAGCAGTACTTC.

The gene calls are TRBV27 and TRBJ2-7; possibly TRBD1 for D (5 bases). The ends were cut back, 3 bases at V and 2 bases at J, with 8 bases in the middle. The CDR3 sequence is 13 residues long. Germline V gene lookup returns CDR1 MNHEY and CDR2 SMNVEV (reference sequence). The CDR3 DNA is TGTGCCAGCAGTTTGACAGCTGCCTACGAGCAGTACTTC. Translated, it gives CASSLTAAYEQYF.

In this sample, this clone turned up once. J is TRBJ2-5 and V is TRBV11-1; 8 nucleotides align to TRBD1. CDR3 length: 15 amino acids. The J segment lost 5 bases and the V segment lost 2 bases, leaving 7 bases of the junction unmatched. Germline V gives CDR1 SGHAT, CDR2 FQDESV (reference sequence). CDR3 in amino acids: CASSLSPGGAETQYF. In DNA, the CDR3 is TGTGCCAGCAGCTTATCCCCAGGGGGCGCGGAGACCCAGTACTTC.

The genes are TRBV6-1 and TRBJ2-3; 8 bases match TRBD2. Per germline, CDR1 MNHNS and CDR2 SASEGT. There are 13 residues in the CDR3. Trimming took 4 bases from V and 11 from J; bases not matched to a gene: 8. Here the CDR3 DNA reads TGTGCCAGCAGTGCCCGGACGGGGGGGAGGCAGTATTTT. It is translated as CASSARTGGRQYF.

The V gene is TRBV2, the J gene TRBJ1-5, with 8 bases that match TRBD1. V shed 6 bases and J 2 bases; nucleotides not matched to a gene: 3. This CDR3 region has 14 residues. Per the germline V gene, CDR1 is SNHLY and CDR2 is FYNNEI. The CDR3 protein is CASRDRVGNQPQHF. The CDR3 bases are TGTGCCAGCAGGGACAGGGTTGGCAATCAGCCCCAGCATTTT.

The rearrangement joins TRBV10-2 to TRBJ2-7, with 7 bases identical to TRBD2. After removal of 7 bases from V and 4 bases from J, the junction contained 4 bases not matched to a gene. Germline CDR1 WSHSY, CDR2 SAAADI. The CDR3 is made up of 12 amino acids. The CDR3 DNA sequence: TGCGCCAGCAAGACTAGCAGTTACGAGCAGTACTTC. Translating gives CASKTSSYEQYF.

J is TRBJ2-7 and V is TRBV2, with 7 bases that match TRBD1. This CDR3 is built from 12 residues. The germline gives CDR1 SNHLY, CDR2 FYNNEI. After removal of 9 bases from V and 0 bases from J, the junction contained 2 bases not matched to a gene. This chain's CDR3 is CARRDSSYEQYF. CDR3 DNA sequence: TGTGCCAGACGGGACAGCTCCTACGAGCAGTACTTC.

V is TRBV6-1 and J is TRBJ1-2; D is undetermined. CDR3 length equals 13 residues. Germline lookup yields CDR1 MNHNS and CDR2 SASEGT. V was cut by 2 bases and J by 8 bases, with 12 bases left in between. In DNA, the CDR3 is TGTGCCAGCAGTGAACGGGTGGCGTGGGGCTACACCTTC. This codes for CASSERVAWGYTF.

V usage is TRBV6-5 and J usage is TRBJ1-2; 9 bases agree with TRBD1. Germline trimming cut 4 bases from V and 7 bases from J; bases unmatched to any gene: 7. The CDR3 spans 14 residues. Germline lookup yields CDR1 MNHEY and CDR2 SVGAGI. CDR3 in DNA: TGTGCCAGCAGTTTACAACAGGGGGCTCTTGGCTACACCTTC. Encoded protein: CASSLQQGALGYTF.

Details on this clone: At one end, the junction sequence differs from germline, possibly due to a read error. This chain joins TRBV7-7 and TRBJ2-5, with 11 bases fitting TRBD2. This CDR3 has 15 amino acids. Germline V gene data show CDR1 as SSHAT and CDR2 as FNYEAQ (reference sequence). Here the CDR3 reads CASSLELAGDETQYF. The CDR3 DNA follows: TGTGCTAGCAGCTTAGAACTAGCGGGAGATGAGACCCAGTACTTC.

This clone was counted a few times. Within the sample, other DNA sequences also encode this same CDR3. This chain uses TRBV6-1 with TRBJ2-7; D possibly corresponds to TRBD1 (7 bases). The CDR3 totals 15 residues. The germline CDR1 and CDR2 sequences are MNHNS and SASEGT. V was shortened by 5 bases and J by 1 base, with 15 bases between the two germline ends. The CDR3, as DNA: TGTGCCAGCAGTCTTCGACAGGGAGGTTCCTACGAGCAGTACGTC. This codes for CASSLRQGGSYEQYV.

The rearrangement links TRBV5-4 to TRBJ2-2; the match to TRBD2 covers 11 bases. The CDR3 has 16 amino acids. V lost 1 base and J lost 7; bases outside the gene matches: 6. Germline lookup yields CDR1 SGHNT and CDR2 YYREEE (reference sequence). This CDR3 is CASSLFSGRANGELFF. The CDR3 region has the DNA TGTGCCAGCAGCTTGTTTAGCGGGAGGGCCAACGGGGAGCTGTTTTTT. The full variable domain, rest sourced from reference TRBV5-4 and TRBJ2-2, is ETGVTQSPTHLIKTRGQQVTLRCSSQSGHNTVSWYQQALGQGPQFIFQYYREEENGRGNFPPRFSGLQFPNYSSELNVNALELDDSALYLCASSLFSGRANGELFFGEGSRLTVL.

The rearrangement joins TRBV6-5 to TRBJ2-1; 13 bases agree with TRBD2. Unmatched junction bases numbered 5, after V lost 4 bases and J lost 5 bases. Germline CDR1 and CDR2: MNHEY and SVGAGI. The CDR3 runs 16 residues. CDR3 loop: CASSSRLAGGHNEQFF. DNA of the CDR3: TGTGCCAGCAGTTCCCGACTAGCGGGAGGCCACAATGAGCAGTTCTTC.

CDR3 sequence: CAWSGDRGTEAFF. In nucleotides, the CDR3 is TGTGCCTGGTCTGGGGACAGGGGCACTGAAGCTTTCTTT. The genes are TRBV30 and TRBJ1-1; 10 positions match TRBD1. Germline V lookup: CDR1 GTSNPN, CDR2 SVGIG (reference sequence). This CDR3 contains 13 residues. The trim removed 5 bases at V and 4 bases at J, leaving 4 bases unmatched.

The chain is built from TRBV27 and TRBJ2-3; D remains ambiguous. Trimming removed 6 bases at V and 0 bases at J, with 4 bases between. The CDR3 is 12 amino acids. Germline V lookup: CDR1 MNHEY, CDR2 SMNVEV (reference sequence). The CDR3 sequence is CASSLSTDTQYF. The CDR3 bases are TGTGCCAGCAGCCTTAGCACAGATACGCAGTATTTT.